These T cell receptor beta chains were read from a single sample in a study of blood T cell repertoires in COVID-19. Sequencing was performed with immunoSEQ multiplex PCR; in TCRdb, only in-frame clones are kept and a portion is missing. The data hold some 160,000 clones, with 80% to 85% observed a single time. The specimen was peripheral blood. The receptors originated from a man in his 70s with active or convalescent COVID-19. Both conserved end residues are part of each CDR3. A D gene is named only where the DNA matches it firmly. Clone size is given for some rows only: seen once, a few or many times, or a class if the clone is expanded.

. | TRBD2 | TRBJ2-4 | TRBV29-1 | TGCAGCGTTGCGGGGGGGGAGCGGTACCTCAAAAACATTCAGTACTTC | CSVAGGERYLKNIQYF
few | . | TRBJ2-1 | TRBV7-6 | TGTGCCAGCAGCACCCTAGGGGGACCGATTCAAAATGAGCAGTTCTTC | CASSTLGGPIQNEQFF
. | TRBD1 | TRBJ1-2 | TRBV28 | TGTGCCAGCACGACCTCCTCGGGACAGGGGGCGCGTGGCTACACCTTC | CASTTSSGQGARGYTF
. | . | TRBJ1-6 | TRBV7-2 | TGTGCCAGCAGCTTAGATCAGGGGACAAATTCACCCCTCCACTTT | CASSLDQGTNSPLHF
many | TRBD1 | TRBJ2-5 | TRBV18 | TGTGCCAGCTCACCACCGGGACAGGGACCAGAGACCCAGTACTTC | CASSPPGQGPETQYF
. | TRBD2 | TRBJ2-3 | TRBV5-1 | TGCGCCAGCAGCTTCATGAAAGCGGGGGGAAGCACAGATACGCAGTATTTT | CASSFMKAGGSTDTQYF
. | . | TRBJ1-6 | TRBV6-2/TRBV6-3 | TGTGCCAGCAGTTACGGCCAGGGGTTGAGTTCACCCCTCCACTTT | CASSYGQGLSSPLHF
. | . | TRBJ2-7 | TRBV4-3 | TGCGCCAGCAGCCAAGATAGGACAAATTACGAGCAGTACTTC | CASSQDRTNYEQYF
. | . | TRBJ2-1 | TRBV6-6 | TGTGCCAGCAGTTACGTACAGGTTATGAGAAATGAGCAGTTCTTC | CASSYVQVMRNEQFF
. | . | TRBJ1-5 | TRBV13 | TGTGCCAGCACCCGGGAAGGGGAGGGCCAGCCCCAGCATTTT | CASTREGEGQPQHF
once | TRBD1 | TRBJ1-3 | TRBV27 | TGTGCCAGCAGTTTGCGGACAGGGAACACCATATATTTT | CASSLRTGNTIYF
. | TRBD1 | TRBJ1-4 | TRBV5-1 | TGCGCCAGCAGCTTGGCCACAGGGGGCAGTGAAAAACTGTTTTTT | CASSLATGGSEKLFF
. | . | TRBJ2-5 | TRBV11-2 | TGTGCCAGCAGCCGCGGGTACCAAGAGACCCAGTACTTC | CASSRGYQETQYF
. | . | TRBJ1-5 | TRBV13 | TGTGCCAGCAGCCGGGGCGGGATGAATCAGCCCCAGCATTTT | CASSRGGMNQPQHF
. | . | TRBJ2-3 | TRBV19 | TGTGCCACCAGGGCACGGGCGGATACGCAGTATTTT | CATRARADTQYF
. | . | TRBJ1-4 | TRBV9 | TGTGCCAGCAGCGTAGGGGGGCAGGGAAATGAAAAACTGTTTTTT | CASSVGGQGNEKLFF
. | . | TRBJ2-1 | TRBV10-3 | TGTGCCATCAGTGAGTCTGGAGGGAGTTCCTACAATGAGCAGTTCTTC | CAISESGGSSYNEQFF
. | . | TRBJ1-4 | TRBV6-1 | TGTGCCAGCAGTGAAGGGGGGGGGTTCGATGAAAAACTGTTTTTT | CASSEGGGFDEKLFF
. | . | TRBJ1-1 | TRBV18 | TGTGCCAGCTTTTCCGGGGTCGAAACTGAAGCTTTCTTT | CASFSGVETEAFF
. | TRBD1 | TRBJ1-5 | TRBV18 | TGTGCCAGCTCACACGACAGGGAAGGAGATCAGCCCCAGCATTTT | CASSHDREGDQPQHF
. | . | TRBJ2-7 | TRBV28 | TGTGCCAGCAGGTCCGGGACAACCCCCTACGAGCAGTACTTC | CASRSGTTPYEQYF
. | TRBD1 | TRBJ2-7 | TRBV18 | TGTGCCAGCTCGCCCCAGACAGGGGACGGCGAGCAGTACTTC | CASSPQTGDGEQYF
. | TRBD2 | TRBJ2-1 | TRBV6-2/TRBV6-3 | TGTGCCAGCAGTTACTTGCCGGGGGGGTTAAGGAATGAGCAGTTCTTC | CASSYLPGGLRNEQFF
. | . | TRBJ1-1 | TRBV7-2 | TGTGCCAGCAGTAGGGGCCAGAGCACTGAAGCTTTCTTT | CASSRGQSTEAFF
. | TRBD2 | TRBJ2-1 | TRBV9 | TGTGCCAGCAGCGTCACTAGCGGGACGAGTGAGCAGTTCTTC | CASSVTSGTSEQFF
. | . | TRBJ1-6 | TRBV3-1/TRBV3-2 | TGTGCCAGCAGCCCGCGGGGGAATTCACCCCTCCACTTT | CASSPRGNSPLHF
. | . | TRBJ1-5 | TRBV28 | TGTGCCAGCAGGACCGGGAGGATGACTGGCAATCAGCCCCAGCATTTT | CASRTGRMTGNQPQHF
. | . | TRBJ2-3 | TRBV19 | TGTGCCAGTAGTATGTCGCGGGCGTTCACAGATACGCAGTATTTT | CASSMSRAFTDTQYF
. | TRBD1 | TRBJ2-2 | TRBV6-6 | TGTGCCAGCAGTAATCCGGGACAGGCCGCAACCGGGGAGCTGTTTTTT | CASSNPGQAATGELFF
. | TRBD1 | TRBJ1-2 | TRBV18 | TGTGCCAGCTCACCAGACAGGGGGAATGGCTACACCTTC | CASSPDRGNGYTF
. | . | TRBJ1-1 | TRBV5-1 | TGCGCCAGCAGCTTGTACAGCATGAACACTGAAGCTTTCTTT | CASSLYSMNTEAFF
. | TRBD1 | TRBJ2-1 | TRBV5-4 | TGTGCCAGCAGCTTTACCCCCCCGGGACAGGGCCGACCTGAGCAGTTCTTC | CASSFTPPGQGRPEQFF
. | . | TRBJ1-5 | TRBV27 | TGTGCCAGCAAAACCGGATCCGGAGGGCAGCCCCAGCATTTT | CASKTGSGGQPQHF
. | TRBD2 | TRBJ2-5 | TRBV2 | TGTGCCAGCTCAACTAGCGGGAATCGGGAGACCCAGTACTTC | CASSTSGNRETQYF
. | . | TRBJ1-6 | TRBV6-2/TRBV6-3 | TGTGCCAGCCGCCCAGCCATCTATAATTCACCCCTCCACTTT | CASRPAIYNSPLHF
once | . | TRBJ2-4 | TRBV28 | TGTGCCAGCAGTTTACCCCGGGAGATACGGGGACACATTCAGTACTTC | CASSLPREIRGHIQYF
. | TRBD2 | TRBJ2-1 | TRBV6-5 | TGTGCCAGCAGTTGGACTAGGGCCAATGAGCAGTTCTTC | CASSWTRANEQFF
few | . | TRBJ1-2 | TRBV30 | TGTGCCTGGAGTGTCCACCTCACAGTTAACTATGGCTACACCTTC | CAWSVHLTVNYGYTF
. | TRBD1 | TRBJ1-5 | TRBV12-3/TRBV12-4 | TGTGCCAGCGGCGGGACAGGGGATCAGCCCCAGCATTTT | CASGGTGDQPQHF
few | TRBD1 | TRBJ2-7 | TRBV7-9 | TGTGCCAGCAGCTTAGGTGTAGGGAACCGGGACAGGGCACACGAGCAGTACTTC | CASSLGVGNRDRAHEQYF
. | . | TRBJ1-3 | TRBV7-2 | TGTGCCAGCAGCCAAGAACAAGCGGGAAACACCATATATTTT | CASSQEQAGNTIYF
once | TRBD2 | TRBJ2-3 | TRBV3-1/TRBV3-2 | TGTGCCAGCAGCCAAGAGCGGGGACTAGCGGGGCGCACAGATACGCAGTATTTT | CASSQERGLAGRTDTQYF
. | TRBD2 | TRBJ2-5 | TRBV25-1 | TGTGCCAGCAGTGAATTGAGAACTAGCGGGCAAGAGACCCAGTACTTC | CASSELRTSGQETQYF
. | . | TRBJ1-5 | TRBV7-9 | TGTGCCAGCAGCCCTGGGGGGGCGACGTGGAGCAATCAGCCCCAGCATTTT | CASSPGGATWSNQPQHF
. | . | TRBJ1-1 | TRBV6-2/TRBV6-3 | TGTGCCAGCAGTTATGTTCCCCAGGGTAACGCTTTCTTT | CASSYVPQGNAFF
. | . | TRBJ1-2 | TRBV5-1 | TGCGCCAGCAGGGAGACAGCGAAAAATTCCTATGGCTACACCTTC | CASRETAKNSYGYTF
once | TRBD1 | TRBJ1-1 | TRBV19 | TGTGCCAGTAGCGGGACAGGGGGCACTGAAGCTTTCTTT | CASSGTGGTEAFF
. | . | TRBJ2-2 | TRBV11-3 | TGTGCCAGCAGCTCGGACAGAGCCACAATTCCGAACACCGGGGAGCTGTTTTTT | CASSSDRATIPNTGELFF
. | . | TRBJ1-1 | TRBV27 | TGTGCCAGCAGCACAAAGAACACTGAAGCTTTCTTT | CASSTKNTEAFF
. | TRBD1 | TRBJ1-1 | TRBV5-6 | TGTGCCAGCAGCCTGCGGACAGGGATGAACACTGAAGCTTTCTTT | CASSLRTGMNTEAFF
. | TRBD1 | TRBJ1-1 | TRBV28 | TGTGCCAGCAGTTTACCGGGACAGAAGAACACTGAAGCTTTCTTT | CASSLPGQKNTEAFF
. | TRBD1 | TRBJ1-5 | TRBV6-5 | TGTGCCAGCAGCCAGGACAGGGGGCGACCCCAGCATTTT | CASSQDRGRPQHF
. | TRBD2 | TRBJ2-1 | TRBV7-6 | TGTGCCAGCAGCTTATGGGAGGGGAAGCAGTTCTTC | CASSLWEGKQFF
. | TRBD2 | TRBJ2-3 | TRBV4-3 | TGCGCCAGCAGCCAAGGTCTTCTCCCGGGGGTAGCGGGAGATTTCACAGATACGCAGTATTTT | CASSQGLLPGVAGDFTDTQYF
. | TRBD2 | TRBJ2-5 | TRBV5-1 | TGCGCCAGCAGCCCCGGGACTAGCGATGGGGAGACCCAGTACTTC | CASSPGTSDGETQYF
once | TRBD1 | TRBJ2-5 | TRBV19 | TGTGCCAGTAGTATAGACGGACAGGGCGGGGTGACCCAGTACTTC | CASSIDGQGGVTQYF
. | . | TRBJ1-1 | TRBV6-5 | TGTGCCAGCAGCACAATTCGGAACACTGAAGCTTTCTTT | CASSTIRNTEAFF
. | TRBD1 | TRBJ1-5 | TRBV6-5 | TGTGCCAGCAGGGACAGGGGGCCCGACAATCAGCCCCAGCATTTT | CASRDRGPDNQPQHF
many | TRBD2 | TRBJ2-7 | TRBV11-2 | TGTGCCAGCAGCCTAACCCCTCCGACTAGCGGGGGGCTCGAGCAGTACTTC | CASSLTPPTSGGLEQYF